Below, 15 T cell receptor beta chains from the same sample are listed, as sequenced in a study of T cell changes during pregnancy in multiple sclerosis. The method was immunoSEQ multiplex PCR; TCRdb's version includes in-frame clones alone and lacks a portion of them. The sample shows roughly 42,000 clones, 85% to 90% of them seen only once. The material was CD4+ T cells from peripheral blood mononuclear cells, obtained in the first trimester of pregnancy. The receptors here all came from a female donor with multiple sclerosis, enrolled in a pregnancy study.

The chain couples TRBV5-1 to TRBJ1-2, with D possibly TRBD1 on 6 matching bases. Trimming left V 2 bases short and J 0 bases short, with 14 bases between. Per the germline V gene, CDR1 is SGHRS and CDR2 is YFSETQ. The CDR3 sequence is 16 residues long. CDR3 coding DNA: TGCGCCAGCAGCTTAGCAATGACAGGTACTAACTATGGCTACACCTTC. It yields the protein CASSLAMTGTNYGYTF. The full variable domain, its missing parts supplied by reference TRBV5-1 and TRBJ1-2, is KAGVTQTPRYLIKTRGQQVTLSCSPISGHRSVSWYQQTPGQGLQFLFEYFSETQRNKGNFPGRFSGRQFSNSRSEMNVSTLELGDSALYLCASSLAMTGTNYGYTFGSGTRLTVV.

This chain joins TRBV30 and TRBJ2-1; 9 nucleotides align to TRBD2. CDR3 length: 14 residues. J lost 7 bases, V lost 3 bases, and 7 bases had no gene match. Germline V gene lookup returns CDR1 GTSNPN and CDR2 SVGIG (reference sequence). This chain's CDR3 is CAWRVAGAGNEQFF. CDR3 DNA sequence: TGTGCCTGGAGGGTAGCGGGAGCGGGGAATGAGCAGTTCTTC.

The chain carries TRBV28 and TRBJ2-7; 11 bases fit TRBD1. The CDR3 sequence is 15 residues long. Germline V gives CDR1 MDHEN, CDR2 SYDVKM. The V gene end was trimmed by 4 bases and the J gene end by 7 bases; junction bases not matched to a gene: 9. CDR3 region: CASSSAGTGGREQYF. The CDR3 region has the DNA TGTGCCAGCAGTTCGGCCGGGACAGGGGGTCGGGAGCAGTACTTC.

This chain joins TRBV5-1 and TRBJ2-7, with D perhaps matching TRBD2 (6 bases). V gave up 1 base and J gave up 5 bases, with 13 bases separating them. The CDR3 sequence is 14 residues long. Germline values: CDR1 SGHRS, CDR2 YFSETQ. CDR3 loop: CASSLIPGANEQYF. Written as DNA, the CDR3 is TGCGCCAGCAGCTTGATCCCGGGAGCAAACGAGCAGTACTTC.

The J gene is TRBJ2-1, the V gene TRBV4-1; D is unresolved. The CDR3 spans 15 residues. The V end lost 4 bases, the J end lost 6 bases, and 16 bases lay between the germline ends. Germline CDR1 and CDR2: MGHRA and YSYEKL. In nucleotides, the CDR3 is TGCGCCAGCAGCCGTACGAGTTGGAGTGGCAATGAGCAGTTCTTC. It translates to CASSRTSWSGNEQFF.

As DNA, the CDR3 is TGTGCCAGCAGCGCTGGACAGGGAGTGAACACTGAAGCTTTCTTT. It yields the protein CASSAGQGVNTEAFF. The genes are TRBV9 and TRBJ1-1; 8 positions agree with TRBD1. Trimming at V came to 3 bases and at J to 0 bases, leaving 4 bases not matched to a gene. The CDR3 extends over 15 amino acids. Germline V gene sequence: CDR1 SGDLS, CDR2 YYNGEE.

This rearrangement joins TRBV6-5 to TRBJ2-1; 8 positions match TRBD1. CDR1 MNHEY and CDR2 SVGAGI come from the germline V gene. The CDR3 is 15 residues long. J was trimmed by 5 bases and V by 5 bases; bases with no gene match: 8. CDR3 region: CASSPTGTGNNEQFF. In DNA, the CDR3 is TGTGCCAGCAGTCCTACCGGGACAGGTAACAATGAGCAGTTCTTC.

V is TRBV20-1 and J is TRBJ1-2; D uncertain. Trimming shortened V by 0 bases and J by 11 bases, and 10 bases separated the two germline ends. The CDR3 spans 11 residues. Per germline, CDR1 DFQATT and CDR2 SNEGSKA (reference sequence). The CDR3 DNA reads as TGCAGTGCTAGAGAGGCTTGGGAGTACACCTTC. This codes for CSAREAWEYTF.

The CDR3 nucleotides are TGTGCCAGCAGCGGGGGACTAGCGAGGCCCTCTAGCACAGATACGCAGTATTTT. Its protein is CASSGGLARPSSTDTQYF. The chain is built from TRBV9 and TRBJ2-3, with 10 positions matching TRBD2. Germline CDR1 reads SGDLS; CDR2 reads YYNGEE. The V segment lost 3 bases and the J segment 0 bases; nucleotides outside the gene matches: 10. This CDR3 spans 18 amino acids.

The rearrangement joins TRBV2 to TRBJ2-1, with 10 bases aligning to TRBD2. CDR3 length: 15 amino acids. V was clipped by 5 bases and J by 3 bases; unmatched bases: 4. Germline V gene data show CDR1 as SNHLY and CDR2 as FYNNEI. This CDR3 reads CASSQREGGYNEQFF. The DNA for the CDR3 is TGTGCCAGCAGTCAGCGGGAGGGCGGCTACAATGAGCAGTTCTTC.

The chain uses TRBV25-1 and TRBJ1-1; TRBD1 aligns across 9 bases. Germline V lookup: CDR1 MGHDK, CDR2 SYGVNS. The V and J ends lost 6 bases and 5 bases, in that order; junction bases with no gene match: 4. This CDR3 is built from 13 residues. This CDR3 is CASRQGALTEAFF. The CDR3 region has the DNA TGTGCCAGCAGACAGGGGGCATTGACTGAAGCTTTCTTT. The full variable domain, in which reference TRBV25-1 and TRBJ1-1 provide the parts outside the CDR3, is EADIYQTPRYLVIGTGKKITLECSQTMGHDKMYWYQQDPGMELHLIHYSYGVNSTEKGDLSSESTVSRIRTEHFPLTLESARPSHTSQYLCASRQGALTEAFFGQGTRLTVV.

The CDR3 is CAISDRTRGSTEAFF. CDR3 coding DNA: TGTGCCATCAGTGATAGGACAAGGGGCAGCACTGAAGCTTTCTTT. V and J are TRBV10-3 and TRBJ1-1; maybe TRBD1 (5 bases). This CDR3 region has 15 residues. V was trimmed by 3 bases and J by 4 bases, leaving 15 bases between them. Per the germline V gene, CDR1 is ENHRY and CDR2 is SYGVKD.

The chain has TRBV12-5 and TRBJ2-3, with 8 bases identical to TRBD2. V lost 2 bases and J lost 3; bases outside the gene matches: 7. Germline CDR1 and CDR2: LGHNT and FRNRAP. This CDR3 comprises 16 residues. The CDR3 DNA follows: TGTGCTAGTGGTTTGATCCTTCCGGGGGGGACAGATACGCAGTATTTT. Translated: CASGLILPGGTDTQYF.

This clone was counted once. The chain uses TRBV11-2 and TRBJ2-7, with 8 bases aligning to TRBD1. Trimming at V came to 6 bases and at J to 3 bases, leaving 13 bases not matched to a gene. The germline V gene has CDR1 SGHAT and CDR2 FQNNGV. This CDR3 is built from 16 residues. The CDR3 DNA sequence: TGTGCCAGCAGGAGGACCGCCTTTGGACAGGGCTACGAGCAGTACTTC. Its protein is CASRRTAFGQGYEQYF.

J is TRBJ2-7 and V is TRBV15, with 7 bases fitting TRBD2. The CDR3 sequence is 15 residues long. CDR1 and CDR2 (germline): LNHNV, YYDKDF (reference sequence). J gave up 0 bases and V 2 bases, and 4 bases lay outside the gene matches. DNA for the CDR3: TGTGCCACCAGCAGAACAGCGGGGAGCTCCTACGAGCAGTACTTC. Amino acid sequence: CATSRTAGSSYEQYF.